This record concerns one TCR beta chain sequence. Its matching antigen is unknown. Clones were read by immunoSEQ multiplex PCR, and TCRdb kept only the in-frame ones, dropping some. Here the sample spans tens of thousands of clones, less than 90% being singletons. This entry is derived from a study of a mutant IDH1 vaccine in newly diagnosed glioma. As to time point: week 47, end of study. Every vaccine dose comprised 300 ug of mutant IDH1 20-mer peptide plus topical imiquimod. Each of the donors came in with new WHO grade 3 or 4 astrocytomas that were IDH1-mutant and ATRX-lost. The sequences come from PBMCs, collected from a glioma patient whose treatment included an IDH1 peptide vaccine. The clonotype comes from a man aged 30-40 years with glioma.

In DNA form, the CDR3 reads TGCGCCAGCCCCGAGATTAGAGCCAAAAACATTCAGTACTTC. Amino acid sequence: CASPEIRAKNIQYF. The chain is built from TRBV23-1 and TRBJ2-4; D ambiguous. TRBV23-1 is reported as an ORF; its role is uncertain. This CDR3 spans 14 amino acids. V lost 8 bases, J lost 0 bases, and 11 bases lay in between.